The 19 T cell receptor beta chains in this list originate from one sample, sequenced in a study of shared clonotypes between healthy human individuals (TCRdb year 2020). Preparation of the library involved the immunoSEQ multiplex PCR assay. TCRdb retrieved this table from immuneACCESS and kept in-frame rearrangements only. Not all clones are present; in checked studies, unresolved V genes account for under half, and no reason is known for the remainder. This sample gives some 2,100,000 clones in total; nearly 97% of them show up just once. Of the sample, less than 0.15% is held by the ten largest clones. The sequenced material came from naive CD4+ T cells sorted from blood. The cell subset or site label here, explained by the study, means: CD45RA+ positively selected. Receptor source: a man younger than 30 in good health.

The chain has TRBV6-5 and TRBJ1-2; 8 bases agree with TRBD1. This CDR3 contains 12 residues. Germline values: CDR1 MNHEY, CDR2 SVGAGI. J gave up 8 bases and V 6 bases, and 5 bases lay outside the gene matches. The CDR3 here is CASRRTGSGYTF. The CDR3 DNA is TGTGCCAGCAGGCGGACAGGGTCCGGCTACACCTTC.

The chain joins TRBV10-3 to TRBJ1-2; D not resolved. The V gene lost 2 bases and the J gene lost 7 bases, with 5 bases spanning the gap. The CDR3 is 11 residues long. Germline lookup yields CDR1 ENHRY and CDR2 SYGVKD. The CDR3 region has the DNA TGTGCCATCAGTGAGACAGCTGGCTACACCTTC. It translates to CAISETAGYTF.

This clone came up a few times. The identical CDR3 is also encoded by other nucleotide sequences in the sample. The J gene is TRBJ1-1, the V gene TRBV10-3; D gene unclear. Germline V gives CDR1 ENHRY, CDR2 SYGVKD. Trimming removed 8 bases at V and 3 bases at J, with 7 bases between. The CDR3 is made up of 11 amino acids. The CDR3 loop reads CAISEYTEAFF. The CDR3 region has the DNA TGTGCCATCTCAGAGTACACTGAAGCTTTCTTT.

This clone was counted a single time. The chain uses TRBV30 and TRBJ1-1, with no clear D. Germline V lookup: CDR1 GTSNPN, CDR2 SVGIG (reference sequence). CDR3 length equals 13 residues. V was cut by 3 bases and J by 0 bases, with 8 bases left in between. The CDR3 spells CAWSSGLNTEAFF. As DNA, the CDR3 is TGTGCCTGGAGCTCAGGTTTGAACACTGAAGCTTTCTTT.

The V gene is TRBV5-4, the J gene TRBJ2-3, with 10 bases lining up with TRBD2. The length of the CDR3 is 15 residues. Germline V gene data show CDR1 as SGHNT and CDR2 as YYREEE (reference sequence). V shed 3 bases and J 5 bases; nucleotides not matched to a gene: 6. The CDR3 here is CASSYDGTSVDTQYF. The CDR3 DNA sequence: TGTGCCAGCAGCTATGACGGGACTAGCGTAGATACGCAGTATTTT.

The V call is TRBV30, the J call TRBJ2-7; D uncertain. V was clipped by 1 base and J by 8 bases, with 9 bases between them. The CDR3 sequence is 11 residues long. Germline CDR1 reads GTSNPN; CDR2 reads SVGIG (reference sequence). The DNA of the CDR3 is TGTGCCTGGAGTGCCTCAGCCAAGCAGTACTTC. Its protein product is CAWSASAKQYF.

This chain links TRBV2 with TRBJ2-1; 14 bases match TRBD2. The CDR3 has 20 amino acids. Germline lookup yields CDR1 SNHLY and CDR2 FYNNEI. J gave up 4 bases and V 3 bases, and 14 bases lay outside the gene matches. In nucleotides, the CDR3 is TGTGCCAGCAGTGACCGACTAGCGGGAGGGCGGAATTCCCCTTACAATGAGCAGTTCTTC. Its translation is CASSDRLAGGRNSPYNEQFF.

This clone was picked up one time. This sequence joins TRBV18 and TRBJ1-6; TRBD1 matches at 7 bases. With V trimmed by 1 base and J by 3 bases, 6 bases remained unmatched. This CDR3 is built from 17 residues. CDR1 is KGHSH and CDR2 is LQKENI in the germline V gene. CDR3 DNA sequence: TGTGCCAGCTCACCACTCCCCGGGACAGACTATAATTCACCCCTCCACTTT. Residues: CASSPLPGTDYNSPLHF.

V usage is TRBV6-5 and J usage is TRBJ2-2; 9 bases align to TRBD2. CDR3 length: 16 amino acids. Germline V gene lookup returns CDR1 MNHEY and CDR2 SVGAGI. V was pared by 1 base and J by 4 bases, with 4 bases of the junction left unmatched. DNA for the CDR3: TGTGCCAGCAGTTACTTAAGACTAGCGGCCACCGGGGAGCTGTTTTTT. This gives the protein CASSYLRLAATGELFF.

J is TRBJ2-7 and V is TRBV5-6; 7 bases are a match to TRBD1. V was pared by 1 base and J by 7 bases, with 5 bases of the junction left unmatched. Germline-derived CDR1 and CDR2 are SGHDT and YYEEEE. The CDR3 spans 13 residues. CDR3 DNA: TGTGCCAGCAGCTTGATGAGGGGGCTTGAGCAGTACTTC. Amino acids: CASSLMRGLEQYF.

CDR3 residues: CASSPGQGAATIYF. The CDR3 DNA reads TGTGCCAGCAGTCCGGGACAGGGGGCGGCCACCATATATTTT. V is TRBV25-1 and J is TRBJ1-3; 12 nucleotides match TRBD1. The CDR3 has 14 amino acids. The V segment lost 5 bases and the J segment 9 bases; nucleotides outside the gene matches: 5. Germline lookup yields CDR1 MGHDK and CDR2 SYGVNS.

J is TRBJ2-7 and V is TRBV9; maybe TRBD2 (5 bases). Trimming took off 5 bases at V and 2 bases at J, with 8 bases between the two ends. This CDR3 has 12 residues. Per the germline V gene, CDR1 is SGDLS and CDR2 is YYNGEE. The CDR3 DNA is TGTGCCAGCAGTGAGGGCCCCTACGAGCAGTACTTC. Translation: CASSEGPYEQYF.

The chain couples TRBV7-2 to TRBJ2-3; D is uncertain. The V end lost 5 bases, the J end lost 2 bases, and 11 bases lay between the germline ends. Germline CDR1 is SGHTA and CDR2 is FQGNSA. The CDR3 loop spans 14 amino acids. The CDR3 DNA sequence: TGTGCCAGCAGCACCCGTCGGGTCACAGATACGCAGTATTTT. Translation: CASSTRRVTDTQYF.

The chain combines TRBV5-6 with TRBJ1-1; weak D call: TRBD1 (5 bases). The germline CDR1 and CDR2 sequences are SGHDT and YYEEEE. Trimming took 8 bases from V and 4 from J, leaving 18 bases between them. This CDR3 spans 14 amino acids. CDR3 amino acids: CASSLQGTVTEAFF. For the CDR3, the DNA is TGTGCCAGTAGCCTGCAAGGGACGGTCACTGAAGCTTTCTTT.

For the CDR3, the DNA is TGTGCCAGCAGTGAATACCTGGTCCCGTCGGGAAACACCATATATTTT. This gives the protein CASSEYLVPSGNTIYF. J is TRBJ1-3 and V is TRBV6-1, with D unresolved. Germline V gene lookup returns CDR1 MNHNS and CDR2 SASEGT. V lost 2 bases to trimming and J lost 4 bases, with 15 bases between them. CDR3 length equals 16 residues.

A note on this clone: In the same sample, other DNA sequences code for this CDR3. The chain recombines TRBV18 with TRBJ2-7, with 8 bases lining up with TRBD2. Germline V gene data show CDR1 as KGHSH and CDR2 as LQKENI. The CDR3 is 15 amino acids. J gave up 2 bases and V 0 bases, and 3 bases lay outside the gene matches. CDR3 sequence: CASSPPTGGTYEQYF. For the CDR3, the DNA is TGTGCCAGCTCACCACCAACGGGAGGGACCTACGAGCAGTACTTC.

The CDR3 DNA follows: TGTGCCTGGCAGGGGTGGGACTATGGCTACACCTTC. Its translation: CAWQGWDYGYTF. The chain couples TRBV30 to TRBJ1-2; D is perhaps TRBD1 (6 bases). This CDR3 is built from 12 residues. The V and J ends lost 5 bases and 3 bases respectively, with 10 bases between them. The germline gives CDR1 GTSNPN, CDR2 SVGIG (reference sequence).

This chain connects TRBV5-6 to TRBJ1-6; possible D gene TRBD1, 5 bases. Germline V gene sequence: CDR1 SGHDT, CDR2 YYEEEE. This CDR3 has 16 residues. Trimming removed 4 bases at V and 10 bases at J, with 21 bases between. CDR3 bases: TGTGCCAGCAGCGACCGGGACGGGGGGAAGGCCTCACCCCTCCACTTT. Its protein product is CASSDRDGGKASPLHF.

This CDR3 reads CSVEDLFGQGATEAFF. CDR3 coding DNA: TGCAGCGTTGAAGACCTTTTCGGACAGGGGGCCACTGAAGCTTTCTTT. The rearrangement uses TRBV29-1 and TRBJ1-1; 11 bases are a match to TRBD1. The CDR3 is 16 residues long. The germline CDR1 and CDR2 sequences are SQVTM and ANQGSEA. Trimming at V came to 0 bases and at J to 4 bases, leaving 7 bases not matched to a gene.